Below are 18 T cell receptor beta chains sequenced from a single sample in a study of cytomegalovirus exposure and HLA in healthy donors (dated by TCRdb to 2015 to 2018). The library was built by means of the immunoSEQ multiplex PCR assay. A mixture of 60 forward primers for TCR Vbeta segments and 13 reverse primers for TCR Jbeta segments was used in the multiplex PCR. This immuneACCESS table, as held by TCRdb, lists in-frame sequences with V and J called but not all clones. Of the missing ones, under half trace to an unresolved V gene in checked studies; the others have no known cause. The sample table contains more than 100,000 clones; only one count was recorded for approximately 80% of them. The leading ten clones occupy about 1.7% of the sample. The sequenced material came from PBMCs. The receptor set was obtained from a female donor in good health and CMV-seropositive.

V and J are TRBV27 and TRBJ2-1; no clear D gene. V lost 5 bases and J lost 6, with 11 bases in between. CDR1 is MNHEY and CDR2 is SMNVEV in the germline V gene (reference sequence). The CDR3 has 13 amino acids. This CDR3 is CASSPDFSNEQFF. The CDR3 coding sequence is TGTGCCAGCAGTCCCGATTTTAGCAATGAGCAGTTCTTC.

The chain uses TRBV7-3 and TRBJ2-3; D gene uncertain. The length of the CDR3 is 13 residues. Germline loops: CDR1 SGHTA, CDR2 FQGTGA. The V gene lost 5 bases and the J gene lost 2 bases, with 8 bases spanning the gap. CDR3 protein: CASSLPNTDTQYF. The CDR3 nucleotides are TGTGCCAGCAGCCTGCCTAACACAGATACGCAGTATTTT.

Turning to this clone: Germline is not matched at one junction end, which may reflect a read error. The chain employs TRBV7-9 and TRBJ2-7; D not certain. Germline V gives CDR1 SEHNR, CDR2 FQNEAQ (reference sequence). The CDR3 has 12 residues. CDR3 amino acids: CSSSMSIYEQYF. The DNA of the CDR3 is TGTTCCAGCAGCATGAGCATTTACGAGCAGTACTTC. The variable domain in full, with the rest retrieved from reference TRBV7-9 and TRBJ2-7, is DTGVSQNPRHKITKRGQNVTFRCDPISEHNRLYWYRQTLGQGPEFLTYFQNEAQLEKSRLLSDRFSAERPKGSFSTLEIQRTEQGDSAMYLCSSSMSIYEQYFGPGTRLTVT.

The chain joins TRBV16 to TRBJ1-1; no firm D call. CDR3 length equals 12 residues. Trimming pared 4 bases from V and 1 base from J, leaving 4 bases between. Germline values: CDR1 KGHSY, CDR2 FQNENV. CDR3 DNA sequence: TGTGCCAGCAGCCCGGGGAACACTGAAGCTTTCTTT. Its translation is CASSPGNTEAFF.

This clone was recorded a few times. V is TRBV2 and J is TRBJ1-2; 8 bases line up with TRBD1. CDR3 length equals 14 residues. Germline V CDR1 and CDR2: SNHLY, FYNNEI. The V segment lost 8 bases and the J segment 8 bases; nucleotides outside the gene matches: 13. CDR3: CASGTGTGAGGYTF. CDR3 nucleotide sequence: TGTGCCAGCGGCACCGGGACAGGCGCCGGGGGCTACACCTTC.

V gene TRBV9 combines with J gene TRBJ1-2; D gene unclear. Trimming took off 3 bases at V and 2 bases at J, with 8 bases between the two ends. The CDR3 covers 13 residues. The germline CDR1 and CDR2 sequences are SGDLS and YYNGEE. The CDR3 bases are TGTGCCAGCAGCGGAATAGCCAACTATGGCTACACCTTC. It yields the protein CASSGIANYGYTF.

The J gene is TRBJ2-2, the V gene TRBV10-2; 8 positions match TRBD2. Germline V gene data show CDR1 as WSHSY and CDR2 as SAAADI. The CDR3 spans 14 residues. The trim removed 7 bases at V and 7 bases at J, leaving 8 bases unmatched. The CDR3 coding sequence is TGCGCCAGCAATCGAGCGGGAGAAGACGGGGAGCTGTTTTTT. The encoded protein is CASNRAGEDGELFF.

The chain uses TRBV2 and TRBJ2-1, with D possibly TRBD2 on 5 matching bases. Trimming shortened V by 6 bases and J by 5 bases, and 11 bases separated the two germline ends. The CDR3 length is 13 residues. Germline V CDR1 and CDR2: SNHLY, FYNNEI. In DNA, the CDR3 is TGTGCCAGCAGGCTTACTAGGAACAATGAGCAGTTCTTC. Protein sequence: CASRLTRNNEQFF. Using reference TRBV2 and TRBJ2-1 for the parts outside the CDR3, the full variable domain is EPEVTQTPSHQVTQMGQEVILRCVPISNHLYFYWYRQILGQKVEFLVSFYNNEISEKSEIFDDQFSVERPDGSNFTLKIRSTKLEDSAMYFCASRLTRNNEQFFGPGTRLTVL.

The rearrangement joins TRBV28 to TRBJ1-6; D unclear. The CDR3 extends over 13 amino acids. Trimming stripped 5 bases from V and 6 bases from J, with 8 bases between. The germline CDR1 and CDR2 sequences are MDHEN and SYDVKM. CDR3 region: CASSKTANSPLHF. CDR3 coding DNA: TGTGCCAGCAGTAAAACAGCTAATTCACCCCTCCACTTT. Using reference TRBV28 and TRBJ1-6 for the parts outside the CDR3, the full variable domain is DVKVTQSSRYLVKRTGEKVFLECVQDMDHENMFWYRQDPGLGLRLIYFSYDVKMKEKGDIPEGYSVSREKKERFSLILESASTNQTSMYLCASSKTANSPLHFGNGTRLTVT.

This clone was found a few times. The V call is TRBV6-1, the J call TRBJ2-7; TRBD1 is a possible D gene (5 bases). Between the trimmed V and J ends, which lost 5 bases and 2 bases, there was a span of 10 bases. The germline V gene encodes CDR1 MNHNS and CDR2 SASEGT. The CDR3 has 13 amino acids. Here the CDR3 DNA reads TGTGCCAGCAGTACCCCAGGGACCTACGAGCAGTACTTC. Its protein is CASSTPGTYEQYF.

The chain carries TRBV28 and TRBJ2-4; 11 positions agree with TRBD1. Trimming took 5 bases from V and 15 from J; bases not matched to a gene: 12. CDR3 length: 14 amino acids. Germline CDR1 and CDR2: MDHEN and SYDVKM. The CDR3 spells CASSPWDRGGRRYF. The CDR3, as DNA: TGTGCCAGCAGTCCGTGGGACAGGGGGGGTCGTCGGTACTTC.

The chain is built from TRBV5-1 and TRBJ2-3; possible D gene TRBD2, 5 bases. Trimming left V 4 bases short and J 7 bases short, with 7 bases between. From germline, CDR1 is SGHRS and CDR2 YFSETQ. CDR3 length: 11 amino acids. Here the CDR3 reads CASSPGNTQYF. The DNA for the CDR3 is TGCGCCAGCAGCCCGGGGAATACGCAGTATTTT.

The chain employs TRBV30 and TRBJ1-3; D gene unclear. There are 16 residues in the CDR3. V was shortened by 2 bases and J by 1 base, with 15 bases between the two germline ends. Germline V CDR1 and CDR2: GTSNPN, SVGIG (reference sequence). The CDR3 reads CAWSSAGGPSGNTIYF. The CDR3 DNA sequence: TGTGCCTGGAGTTCGGCGGGAGGTCCTTCTGGAAACACCATATATTTT.

The DNA of the CDR3 is TGCGCCAGCAGGGGCACGGTGGGCAGACTACTGAACACTGAAGCTTTCTTT. It translates to CASRGTVGRLLNTEAFF. This sequence joins TRBV5-1 and TRBJ1-1; D is uncertain. The V and J ends lost 5 bases and 0 bases respectively, with 20 bases between them. The CDR3 has 17 amino acids. The germline gives CDR1 SGHRS, CDR2 YFSETQ.

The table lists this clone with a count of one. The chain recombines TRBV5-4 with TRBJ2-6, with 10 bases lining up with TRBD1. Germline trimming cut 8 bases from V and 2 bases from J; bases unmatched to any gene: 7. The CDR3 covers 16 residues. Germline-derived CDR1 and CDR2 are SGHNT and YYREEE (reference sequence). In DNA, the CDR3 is TGTGCCAGTATGACAGGGGGCGCGGCTGGGGCCAACGTCCTGACTTTC. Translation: CASMTGGAAGANVLTF. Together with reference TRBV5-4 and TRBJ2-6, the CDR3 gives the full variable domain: ETGVTQSPTHLIKTRGQQVTLRCSSQSGHNTVSWYQQALGQGPQFIFQYYREEENGRGNFPPRFSGLQFPNYSSELNVNALELDDSALYLCASMTGGAAGANVLTFGAGSRLTVL.

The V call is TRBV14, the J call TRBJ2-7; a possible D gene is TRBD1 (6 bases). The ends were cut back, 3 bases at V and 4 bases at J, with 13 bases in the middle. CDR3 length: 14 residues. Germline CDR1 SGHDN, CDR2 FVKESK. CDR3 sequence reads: CASSQGLQGYEQYF. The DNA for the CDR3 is TGTGCCAGCAGCCAGGGGTTACAGGGTTACGAGCAGTACTTC.

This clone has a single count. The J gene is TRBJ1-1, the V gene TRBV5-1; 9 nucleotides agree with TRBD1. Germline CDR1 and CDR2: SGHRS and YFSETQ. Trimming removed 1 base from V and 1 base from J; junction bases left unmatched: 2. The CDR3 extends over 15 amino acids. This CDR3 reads CASSLMTGGNTEAFF. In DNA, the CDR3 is TGCGCCAGCAGCTTGATGACAGGGGGGAACACTGAAGCTTTCTTT.

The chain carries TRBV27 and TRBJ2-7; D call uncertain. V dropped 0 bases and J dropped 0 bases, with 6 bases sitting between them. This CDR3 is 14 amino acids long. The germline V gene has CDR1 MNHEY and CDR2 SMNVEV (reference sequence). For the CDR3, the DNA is TGTGCCAGCAGTTTATCTTTCCTCTCCTACGAGCAGTACTTC. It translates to CASSLSFLSYEQYF.